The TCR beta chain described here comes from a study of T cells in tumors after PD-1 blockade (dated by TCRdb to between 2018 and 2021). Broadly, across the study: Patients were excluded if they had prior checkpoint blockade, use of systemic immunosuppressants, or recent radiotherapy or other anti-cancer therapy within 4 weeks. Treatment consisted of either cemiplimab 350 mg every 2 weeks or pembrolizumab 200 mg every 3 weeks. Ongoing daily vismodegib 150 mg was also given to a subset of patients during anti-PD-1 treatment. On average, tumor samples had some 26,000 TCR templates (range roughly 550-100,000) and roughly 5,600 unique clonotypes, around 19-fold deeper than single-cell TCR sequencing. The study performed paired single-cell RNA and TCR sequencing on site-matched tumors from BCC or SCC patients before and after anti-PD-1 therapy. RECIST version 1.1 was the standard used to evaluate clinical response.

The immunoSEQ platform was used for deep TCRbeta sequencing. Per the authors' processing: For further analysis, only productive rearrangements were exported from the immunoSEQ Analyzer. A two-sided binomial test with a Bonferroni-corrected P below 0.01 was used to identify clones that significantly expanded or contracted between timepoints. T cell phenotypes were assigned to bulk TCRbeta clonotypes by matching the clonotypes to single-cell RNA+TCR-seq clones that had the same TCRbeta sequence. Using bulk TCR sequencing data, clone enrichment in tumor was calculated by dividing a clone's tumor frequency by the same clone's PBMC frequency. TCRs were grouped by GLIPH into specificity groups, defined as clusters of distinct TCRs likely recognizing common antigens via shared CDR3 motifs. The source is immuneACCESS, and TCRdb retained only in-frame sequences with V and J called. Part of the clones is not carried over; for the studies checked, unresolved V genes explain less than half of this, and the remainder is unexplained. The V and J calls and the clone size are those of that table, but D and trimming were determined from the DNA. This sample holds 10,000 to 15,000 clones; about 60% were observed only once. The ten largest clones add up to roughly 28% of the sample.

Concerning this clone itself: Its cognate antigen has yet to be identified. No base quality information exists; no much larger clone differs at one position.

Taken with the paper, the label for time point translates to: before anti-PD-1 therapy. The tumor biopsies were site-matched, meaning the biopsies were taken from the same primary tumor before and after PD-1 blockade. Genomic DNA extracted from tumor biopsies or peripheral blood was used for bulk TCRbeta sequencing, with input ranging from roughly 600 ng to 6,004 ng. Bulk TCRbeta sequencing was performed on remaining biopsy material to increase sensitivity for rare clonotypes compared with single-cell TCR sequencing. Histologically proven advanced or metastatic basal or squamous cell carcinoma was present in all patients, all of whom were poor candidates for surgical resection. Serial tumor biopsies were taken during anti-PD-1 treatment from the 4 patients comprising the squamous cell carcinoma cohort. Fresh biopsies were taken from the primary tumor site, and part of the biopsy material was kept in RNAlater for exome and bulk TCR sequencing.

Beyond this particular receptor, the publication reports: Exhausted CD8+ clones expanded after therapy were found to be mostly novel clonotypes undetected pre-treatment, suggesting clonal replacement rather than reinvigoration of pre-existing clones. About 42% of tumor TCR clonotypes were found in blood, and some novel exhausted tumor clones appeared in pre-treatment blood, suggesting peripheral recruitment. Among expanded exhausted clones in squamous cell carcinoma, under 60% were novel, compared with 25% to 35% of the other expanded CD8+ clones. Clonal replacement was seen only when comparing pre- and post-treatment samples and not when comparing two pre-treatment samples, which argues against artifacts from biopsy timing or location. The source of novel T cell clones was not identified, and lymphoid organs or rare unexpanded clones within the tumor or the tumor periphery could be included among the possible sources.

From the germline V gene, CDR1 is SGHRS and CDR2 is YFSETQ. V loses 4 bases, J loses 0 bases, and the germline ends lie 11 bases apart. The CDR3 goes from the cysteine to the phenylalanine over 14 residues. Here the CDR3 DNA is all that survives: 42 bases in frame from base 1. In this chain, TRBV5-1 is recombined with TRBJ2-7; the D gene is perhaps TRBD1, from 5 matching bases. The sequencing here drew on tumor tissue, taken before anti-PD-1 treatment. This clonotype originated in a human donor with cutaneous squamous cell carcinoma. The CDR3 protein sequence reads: CASSTPTDSYEQYF. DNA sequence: TGCGCCAGCAGCACCCCGACAGACTCCTACGAGCAGTACTTC.